This T cell receptor beta chain was sequenced for a study of shared clonotypes between healthy human individuals (dated by TCRdb to about 2020). A note on the overall study: The cohort included three men and a couple of women between 18 and 49 years of age. Between about 0.8 and 9.5 billion PBMCs per donor were obtained by leukapheresis. For each donor, three plates each were used for CD4 naive and CD4 memory, two plates were used for CD8 naive, and one plate was used for CD8 memory. To increase sequencing depth and limit assay-specific biases, different laboratories used diverse techniques to prepare libraries and sequence TCR repertoires. Blood TCR repertoires of four to six healthy adults were deeply sequenced to estimate repertoire size and the extent of clonotype sharing between individuals.

For the CD8 naive samples, CD45RO-negative cells were positively selected for CCR7, yielding a CD45RA+CCR7+ population from which TemRA cells were excluded. Donors were healthy HIV-negative adults with no recently reported acute infections or vaccinations. Only Caucasian adults living in Nashville, Tennessee, USA were represented among the donors. Blood was obtained by leukapheresis, after which PBMCs were separated by Ficoll-Histopaque density gradient centrifugation and cryopreserved in liquid nitrogen vapor phase. Analytical flow cytometry was used to check the purity and quantity of every magnetically sorted T cell population. Genomic DNA was isolated from every sorted fraction and measured by UV absorbance on a Nanodrop 2000c. This clone was seen only once. Its antigen remains undetermined. No per-base quality is available; no much larger clone lies one base away. Using the deep immunoSEQ assay, TCR CDR3 regions were amplified from genomic DNA by multiplex PCR. Extracted genomic DNA from each cell subset was distributed evenly across all wells of several immunoSEQ 96-well plates, and each plate was treated as a replicate. For sorted subsets, approximately 200 ng of genomic DNA, equivalent to around 31,000 T cell genomes, went into each replicate PCR. Purified libraries were quantified with a Qubit 3.0 fluorometer, sized on a Bioanalyzer 2100, and re-quantified with the KAPA Library Quantification kit. A separate single-read 150-cycle Illumina NextSeq 550 flow cell was used to sequence each immunoSEQ 96-well plate. The authors' pipeline ran thus. Because the immunoSEQ output held only junctional sequences and lacked quality scores, the filtering could not match the filtering applied to full-length reads. Sequences were annotated with PyIR, a Python wrapper for IgBLAST v1.9, and V/J genes and CDR3 were assigned using IMGT germline references. Reads were removed for weak V/J assignments (E-value above 1e-6), missing CDR3, stop codons, out-of-frame junctions, or ambiguous translated residues. V3J clonotypes were defined as sequences sharing an identical inferred V gene, J gene, and CDR3 amino acid sequence. Percentage overlap between repertoires was computed as shared unique clonotypes divided by the size of the smaller repertoire. Three approaches were used to assess repertoire richness: RTK rarefaction, the Chao1 estimator, and Recon v2.1 estimates of unobserved clonotypes. Generation probabilities were computed with OLGA for all TCRbeta clonotypes obtained by the gDNA method from several donors. This immuneACCESS table, as held by TCRdb, lists in-frame sequences with V and J called but not all clones. Of the missing ones, under half trace to an unresolved V gene in checked studies; the others have no known cause. V, J and clone size are those of that table, while D and trimming were read from the DNA. Across this sample there are about 1,900,000 clones, with about 95% seen only once. Roughly 1.2% of the sample rests with the top ten.

Study-wide conclusions, independent of this receptor: Sampling was restricted to blood, and TCR repertoires in tissues likely differ from the TCR repertoires found in blood. The small number of donors limited the genetic and exposure-history diversity represented. Compared with non-shared clonotypes, the clonotypes found in all four sorted-subset donors had higher generation probabilities. Based on pairwise subsampling, the degree of clonotype sharing among donors was expected to be affected by sequencing depth. Naive subsets generally had larger estimated clonotype richness than memory subsets did. Rarefaction of sorted-subset datasets indicated incomplete sequencing despite the large sequencing depth. Across a handful of donors, 4.5% to 6.5% of naive CD4, 3% to 4% of naive CD8, about 2.3% of memory CD4, and 0.4% of memory CD8 clonotypes were shared.

The CDR3 runs 13 amino acids, cysteine and phenylalanine included. The CDR3 DNA has 39 bases and is translated from base 1. In the germline V gene (reference sequence), CDR1 corresponds to SEHNR and CDR2 to FQNEAQ. V loses 8 bases of germline sequence and J loses 6 bases, and the interval between the two ends is 14 bases. The sequencing sample was made of naive CD8+ T cells sorted from blood. The meaning of the sample's cell subset or site label: CD45RA+CCR7+. The TCR sequence derives from a man younger than 30 in good health. The chain is made from TRBV7-9 and TRBJ2-1, and TRBD2 may be the D gene, going by 5 matching bases. The CDR3 region has the sequence CASGWTFPNEQFF. Read as DNA, the sequence is TGTGCCAGCGGTTGGACTTTCCCCAATGAGCAGTTCTTC.